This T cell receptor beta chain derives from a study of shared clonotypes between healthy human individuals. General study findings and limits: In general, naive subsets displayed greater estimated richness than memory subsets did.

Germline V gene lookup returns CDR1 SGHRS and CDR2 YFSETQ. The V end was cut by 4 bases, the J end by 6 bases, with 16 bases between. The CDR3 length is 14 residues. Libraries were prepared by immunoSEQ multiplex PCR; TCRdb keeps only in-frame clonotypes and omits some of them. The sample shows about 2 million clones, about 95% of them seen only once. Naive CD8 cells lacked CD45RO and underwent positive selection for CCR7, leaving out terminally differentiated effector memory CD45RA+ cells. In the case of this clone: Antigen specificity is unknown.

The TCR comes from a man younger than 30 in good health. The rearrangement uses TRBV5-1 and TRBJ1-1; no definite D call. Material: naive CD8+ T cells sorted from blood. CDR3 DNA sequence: TGCGCCAGCAGCGCCGATCCTGCTAGCGCTGAAGCTTTCTTT. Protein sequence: CASSADPASAEAFF.